This passage covers 19 T cell receptor beta chains from one sample sequenced in a study of blood T cell repertoires in COVID-19. The repertoire was sequenced with immunoSEQ multiplex PCR; TCRdb's copy has only in-frame clones and lacks some. The data hold about 100,000 clones, with approximately 86% observed a single time. Sample: peripheral blood. All receptors come from a man aged 60 to 69 with acute or convalescent COVID-19.

The chain links TRBV13 to TRBJ2-7, with D hard to call. This CDR3 spans 16 amino acids. Trimming left V 5 bases short and J 7 bases short, with 24 bases between. Germline V gene sequence: CDR1 PRHDT, CDR2 FYEKMQ (reference sequence). The CDR3 nucleotides read TGTGCCAGCAGCAAAGGCCTGGCTGCGGTAGGATCAGAGCAGTACTTC. It specifies CASSKGLAAVGSEQYF.

This clone was seen a single time. The chain couples TRBV2 to TRBJ2-1; the D gene is possibly TRBD2 (7 bases). CDR1 and CDR2 (germline): SNHLY, FYNNEI. Trimming took 5 bases from V and 2 from J, leaving 28 bases between them. The CDR3 length is 20 residues. The CDR3 DNA reads as TGTGCCAGCAGTCGAGCCAACGCTGAAGCGGGACATACGCCCTACAATGAGCAGTTCTTC. Translated, it gives CASSRANAEAGHTPYNEQFF.

This chain uses TRBV19 with TRBJ1-2; the D gene is possibly TRBD1 (6 bases). The ends were cut back, 7 bases at V and 3 bases at J, with 15 bases in the middle. The CDR3 spans 14 residues. CDR1 and CDR2 (germline): LNHDA, SQIVND (reference sequence). The CDR3 region has the DNA TGTGCCAGTAAGGACACAGGGAGCCACTATGGCTACACCTTC. It translates to CASKDTGSHYGYTF.

The rearrangement links TRBV10-1 to TRBJ2-3; the match to TRBD2 covers 7 bases. Trimming at V came to 3 bases and at J to 2 bases, leaving 5 bases not matched to a gene. The V gene's germline CDR1 is WNHNN and CDR2 SYGVQD (reference sequence). The CDR3 spans 15 residues. CDR3: CASSESRGFTDTQYF. For the CDR3, the DNA is TGCGCCAGCAGTGAATCGCGGGGGTTCACAGATACGCAGTATTTT.

The chain recombines TRBV2 with TRBJ1-5; D ambiguous. Germline V gene lookup returns CDR1 SNHLY and CDR2 FYNNEI. The CDR3 is 17 residues long. V lost 1 base to trimming and J lost 6 bases, with 19 bases between them. The CDR3 region is CASSEDVGSSRGQPQHF. The CDR3 nucleotides read TGTGCCAGCAGTGAAGATGTTGGCTCGTCCCGGGGTCAGCCCCAGCATTTT.

The J gene is TRBJ2-3, the V gene TRBV6-5; 9 nucleotides match TRBD1. Trimming took 11 bases from V and 0 from J; bases not matched to a gene: 6. The CDR3 has 14 residues. CDR1 is MNHEY, CDR2 SVGAGI, per germline. The CDR3 loop reads CAASGQGSTDTQYF. DNA for the CDR3: TGTGCCGCATCGGGACAGGGTAGCACAGATACGCAGTATTTT.

The V gene is TRBV3-1 (or the pseudogene TRBV3-2), the J gene TRBJ2-3; 9 nucleotides align to TRBD2. Germline lookup yields CDR1 LGHDT and CDR2 YNNKEL (reference sequence). The CDR3 runs 17 residues. Losses at the gene ends were 0 bases for V and 2 bases for J; bases not matched to a gene: 6. DNA for the CDR3: TGTGCCAGCAGCCAAGATCATCGCGGGGGGGTCACAGATACGCAGTATTTT. Its protein is CASSQDHRGGVTDTQYF.

V usage is TRBV10-3 and J usage is TRBJ1-1; D is possibly TRBD1 (5 bases). Germline V gives CDR1 ENHRY, CDR2 SYGVKD. V lost 9 bases to trimming and J lost 4 bases, with 9 bases between them. This CDR3 is built from 11 residues. In DNA, the CDR3 is TGTGCCATTCGGGGGGGCACTGAAGCTTTCTTT. Its translation is CAIRGGTEAFF.

The rearrangement joins TRBV9 to TRBJ2-7; 9 nucleotides line up with TRBD1. V was clipped by 3 bases and J by 2 bases; unmatched bases: 9. CDR3 length: 16 amino acids. From germline, CDR1 is SGDLS and CDR2 YYNGEE. The CDR3 sequence is CASSEGTGLGTYEQYF. The CDR3 coding sequence is TGTGCCAGCAGCGAGGGGACAGGGCTCGGGACCTACGAGCAGTACTTC.

J is TRBJ2-5 and V is TRBV7-2, with D maybe TRBD1 (6 bases). V was pared by 2 bases and J by 5 bases, with 9 bases between. This CDR3 contains 13 residues. Germline V gene data show CDR1 as SGHTA and CDR2 as FQGNSA. The CDR3 spells CASSLRGFETQYF. The CDR3 bases are TGTGCCAGCAGCTTAAGGGGGTTTGAGACCCAGTACTTC.

This rearrangement joins TRBV19 to TRBJ1-2, with D unresolved. V lost 0 bases and J 8 bases, leaving 13 bases between the germline ends. The CDR3 totals 14 residues. Germline values: CDR1 LNHDA, CDR2 SQIVND (reference sequence). CDR3 amino acids: CASSIDPARLGYTF. CDR3 DNA sequence: TGTGCCAGTAGTATAGATCCCGCTCGGTTGGGCTACACCTTC. Full variable domain (remainder filled in from reference TRBV19 and TRBJ1-2): DGGITQSPKYLFRKEGQNVTLSCEQNLNHDAMYWYRQDPGQGLRLIYYSQIVNDFQKGDIAEGYSVSREKKESFPLTVTSAQKNPTAFYLCASSIDPARLGYTFGSGTRLTVV.

This chain joins TRBV5-1 and TRBJ2-1; D unresolved. The CDR3 sequence is 14 residues long. CDR1 SGHRS and CDR2 YFSETQ come from the germline V gene. V shed 0 bases and J shed 5 bases, with 9 bases lying between them. The DNA for the CDR3 is TGCGCCAGCAGCTTGGGGGCAACCAACAATGAGCAGTTCTTC. This translates into CASSLGATNNEQFF.

V is TRBV7-2 and J is TRBJ2-2; no clear D gene. The CDR3 is 15 amino acids. Between the trimmed V and J ends, which lost 5 bases and 2 bases, there was a span of 12 bases. Germline CDR1 is SGHTA and CDR2 is FQGNSA. CDR3 residues: CASSTRRVNTGELFF. The CDR3 DNA is TGTGCCAGCAGCACACGACGGGTAAACACCGGGGAGCTGTTTTTT.

Only one count was recorded for this clone. The chain links TRBV5-1 to TRBJ1-1, with 7 bases identical to TRBD1. Germline trimming cut 4 bases from V and 5 bases from J; bases unmatched to any gene: 5. Germline values: CDR1 SGHRS, CDR2 YFSETQ. This CDR3 has 13 residues. DNA of the CDR3: TGCGCCAGCAGCGAGGGGGCGTGGACTGAAGCTTTCTTT. Amino acid sequence: CASSEGAWTEAFF.

This clone has only one observation. The genes are TRBV5-1 and TRBJ1-2; 10 nucleotides match TRBD1. The germline gives CDR1 SGHRS, CDR2 YFSETQ. This CDR3 has 15 amino acids. V shed 0 bases, J shed 4 bases, and the junction held 3 bases outside the gene matches. CDR3 amino acids: CASSLGQGATYGYTF. The CDR3 DNA reads as TGCGCCAGCAGCTTGGGACAGGGGGCAACCTATGGCTACACCTTC.

CDR3 coding DNA: TGTGCCAGCAGCACACAGGGGAACACTGAAGCTTTCTTT. It specifies CASSTQGNTEAFF. V and J are TRBV21-1 and TRBJ1-1; TRBD1 is the table's D call and was not checked against the DNA. TRBV21-1 is deemed a pseudogene. The CDR3 loop spans 13 amino acids.

The chain is built from TRBV5-1 and TRBJ2-1, with D perhaps TRBD2 (5 bases). CDR1 SGHRS and CDR2 YFSETQ come from the germline V gene. The CDR3 extends over 15 amino acids. Trimming shortened V by 0 bases and J by 7 bases, and 14 bases separated the two germline ends. The CDR3 reads CASSLGPEGVNEQFF. CDR3 DNA: TGCGCCAGCAGCTTGGGTCCAGAGGGAGTTAATGAGCAGTTCTTC. The full variable domain, rest sourced from reference TRBV5-1 and TRBJ2-1, is KAGVTQTPRYLIKTRGQQVTLSCSPISGHRSVSWYQQTPGQGLQFLFEYFSETQRNKGNFPGRFSGRQFSNSRSEMNVSTLELGDSALYLCASSLGPEGVNEQFFGPGTRLTVL.

The chain couples TRBV18 to TRBJ1-1; 11 bases are shared with TRBD1. V trimming: 3 bases; J trimming: 8 bases; junction bases outside the gene matches: 5. This CDR3 comprises 14 residues. Germline CDR1 is KGHSH and CDR2 is LQKENI. CDR3 DNA sequence: TGTGCCAGCTCACCGTGGGACAGGGGGTCCGAAGCTTTCTTT. This codes for CASSPWDRGSEAFF.

A single count supports this clone. Other DNA sequences in the sample encode the same CDR3. V is TRBV5-5 and J is TRBJ1-6; 8 bases match TRBD1. V lost 2 bases to trimming and J lost 10 bases; unmatched junction nucleotides: 8. This CDR3 is built from 15 residues. CDR1 is SGHKS and CDR2 is YYEKEE in the germline V gene (reference sequence). This chain's CDR3 is CASSFRTGSESPLHF. CDR3 coding DNA: TGTGCCAGCAGCTTCCGGACAGGGTCGGAATCACCCCTCCACTTT. Filled out from reference TRBV5-5 and TRBJ1-6, the complete variable domain reads DAGVTQSPTHLIKTRGQQVTLRCSPISGHKSVSWYQQVLGQGPQFIFQYYEKEERGRGNFPDRFSARQFPNYSSELNVNALLLGDSALYLCASSFRTGSESPLHFGNGTRLTVT.